This paragraph reports one T cell receptor beta chain. Its target is not known. Amplification of TCR beta CDR3 regions used RNA transcripts. Second-round multiplex PCR came after a first-round RT-PCR that employed HTBI primers. TCRdb re-analysed the multiplex PCR reads in MiXCR, keeping a single row per CDR3 protein. The sample gives about 700,000 distinct CDR3 sequences, over 40% of which show up once; about 3.3% is in the top ten. The germline V and J ends were trimmed by 1 base and 5 bases, with 14 bases remaining between them. CDR3 length equals 14 residues. CDR1 is DFQATT and CDR2 is SNEGSKA in the germline V gene (reference sequence). This specimen comes from a study of Graves' ophthalmopathy and Graves' hyperthyroidism. The overall study: No treatment had been given when peripheral blood was collected at initial diagnosis.

The study's findings and limits: Sensitivity of approximately 66% and specificity of approximately 73% were achieved by the model that predicted ophthalmopathy progression. In blood appeared most of the expanded thyroid clonotypes whose frequency exceeded 0.001. Built on 13 signatures, a model told ophthalmopathy apart from stable hyperthyroidism with approximately 88% sensitivity and 81.08% specificity.

The TCR comes from an adult man with Graves' ophthalmopathy. The specimen sequenced was peripheral blood. The genes are TRBV20-1 and TRBJ2-5; D remains unclear. The CDR3 region is CSARAVGLRETQYF. The CDR3 bases are TGCAGTGCTAGAGCGGTTGGGTTGCGGGAGACCCAGTACTTC.